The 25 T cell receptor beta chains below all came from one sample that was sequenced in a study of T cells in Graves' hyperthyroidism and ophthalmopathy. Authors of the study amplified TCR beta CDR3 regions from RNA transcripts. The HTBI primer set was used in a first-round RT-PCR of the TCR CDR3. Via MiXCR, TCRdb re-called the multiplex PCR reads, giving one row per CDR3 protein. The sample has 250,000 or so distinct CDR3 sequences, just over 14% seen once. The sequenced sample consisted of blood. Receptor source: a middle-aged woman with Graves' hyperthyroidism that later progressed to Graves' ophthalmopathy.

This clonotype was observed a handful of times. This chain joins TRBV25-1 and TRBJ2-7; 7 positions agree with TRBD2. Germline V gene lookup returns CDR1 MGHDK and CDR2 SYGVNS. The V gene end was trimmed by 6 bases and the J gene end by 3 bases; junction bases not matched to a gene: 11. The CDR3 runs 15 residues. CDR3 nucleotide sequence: TGTGCCAGCAGGGCGGGGGAAAAGGCCCGCTACGAGCAGTACTTC. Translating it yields CASRAGEKARYEQYF.

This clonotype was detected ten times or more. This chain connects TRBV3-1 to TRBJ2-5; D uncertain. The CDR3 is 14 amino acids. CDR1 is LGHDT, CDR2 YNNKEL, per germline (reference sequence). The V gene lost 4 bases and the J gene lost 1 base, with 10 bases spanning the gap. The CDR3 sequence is CASSPSGRQETQYF. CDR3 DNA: TGTGCCAGCAGCCCATCCGGGCGCCAAGAGACCCAGTACTTC.

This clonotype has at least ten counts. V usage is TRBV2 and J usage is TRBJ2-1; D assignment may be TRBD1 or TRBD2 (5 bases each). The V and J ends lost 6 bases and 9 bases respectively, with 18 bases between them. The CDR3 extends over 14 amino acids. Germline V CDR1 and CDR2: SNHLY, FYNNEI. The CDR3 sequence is CASSPGPQPLEQFF. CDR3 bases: TGTGCCAGCAGCCCGGGACCCCAACCACTTGAGCAGTTCTTC.

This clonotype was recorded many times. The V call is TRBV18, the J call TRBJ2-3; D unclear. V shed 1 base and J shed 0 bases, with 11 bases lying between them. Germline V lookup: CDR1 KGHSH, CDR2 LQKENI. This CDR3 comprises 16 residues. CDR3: CASSPRSPISTDTQYF. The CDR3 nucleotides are TGTGCCAGCTCACCACGGAGTCCAATTAGCACAGATACGCAGTATTTT.

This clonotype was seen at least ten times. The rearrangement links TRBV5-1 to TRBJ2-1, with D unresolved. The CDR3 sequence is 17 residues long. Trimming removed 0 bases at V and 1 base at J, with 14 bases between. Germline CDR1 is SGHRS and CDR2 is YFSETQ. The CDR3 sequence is CASSLAGLGLSYNEQFF. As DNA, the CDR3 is TGCGCCAGCAGCTTGGCTGGCCTAGGGCTTTCCTACAATGAGCAGTTCTTC.

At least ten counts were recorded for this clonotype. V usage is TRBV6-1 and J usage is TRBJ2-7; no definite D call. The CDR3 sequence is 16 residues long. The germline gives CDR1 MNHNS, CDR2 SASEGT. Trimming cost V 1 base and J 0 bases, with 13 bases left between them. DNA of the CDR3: TGTGCCAGCAGTGAAGGAAATGACTTGAGCTCCTACGAGCAGTACTTC. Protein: CASSEGNDLSSYEQYF.

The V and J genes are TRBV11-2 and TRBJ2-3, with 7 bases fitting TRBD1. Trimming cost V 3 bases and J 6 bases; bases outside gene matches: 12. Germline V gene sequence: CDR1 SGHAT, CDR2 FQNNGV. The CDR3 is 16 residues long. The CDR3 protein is CASSFPRAGGFDTQYF. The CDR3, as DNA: TGTGCCAGCAGCTTTCCGAGGGCAGGGGGTTTCGATACGCAGTATTTT. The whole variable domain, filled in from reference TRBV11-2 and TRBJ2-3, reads EAGVAQSPRYKIIEKRQSVAFWCNPISGHATLYWYQQILGQGPKLLIQFQNNGVVDDSQLPKDRFSAERLKGVDSTLKIQPAKLEDSAVYLCASSFPRAGGFDTQYFGPGTRLTVL.

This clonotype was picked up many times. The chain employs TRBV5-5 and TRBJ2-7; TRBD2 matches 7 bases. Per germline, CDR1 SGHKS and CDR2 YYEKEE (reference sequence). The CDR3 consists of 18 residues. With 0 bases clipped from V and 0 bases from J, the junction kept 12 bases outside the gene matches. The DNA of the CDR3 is TGTGCCAGCAGCTTGGGACCCCTTAGCGGGTTCAGCTCCTACGAGCAGTACTTC. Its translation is CASSLGPLSGFSSYEQYF.

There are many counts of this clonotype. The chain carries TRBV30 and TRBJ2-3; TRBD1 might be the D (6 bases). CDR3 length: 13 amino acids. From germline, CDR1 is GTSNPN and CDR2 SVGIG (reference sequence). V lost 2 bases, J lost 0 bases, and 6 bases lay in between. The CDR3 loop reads CAWSRGSTDTQYF. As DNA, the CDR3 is TGTGCCTGGAGTAGGGGGAGCACAGATACGCAGTATTTT.

The CDR3 reads CASSIKYTRSSYNEQFF. Written as DNA, the CDR3 is TGTGCCAGCAGCATAAAATACACGCGAAGCTCCTACAATGAGCAGTTCTTC. The chain is built from TRBV5-5 and TRBJ2-1; D is unclear. The CDR3 totals 17 residues. Germline V gene data show CDR1 as SGHKS and CDR2 as YYEKEE (reference sequence). The V and J ends lost 4 bases and 0 bases respectively, with 17 bases between them.

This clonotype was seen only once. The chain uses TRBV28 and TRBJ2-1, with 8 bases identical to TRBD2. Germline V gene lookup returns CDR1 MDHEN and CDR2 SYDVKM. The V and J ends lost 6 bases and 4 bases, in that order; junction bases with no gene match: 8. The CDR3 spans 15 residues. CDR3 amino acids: CASSMGLVVYNEQFF. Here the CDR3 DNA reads TGTGCCAGCAGCATGGGACTAGTTGTTTACAATGAGCAGTTCTTC. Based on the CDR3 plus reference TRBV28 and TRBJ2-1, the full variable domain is DVKVTQSSRYLVKRTGEKVFLECVQDMDHENMFWYRQDPGLGLRLIYFSYDVKMKEKGDIPEGYSVSREKKERFSLILESASTNQTSMYLCASSMGLVVYNEQFFGPGTRLTVL.

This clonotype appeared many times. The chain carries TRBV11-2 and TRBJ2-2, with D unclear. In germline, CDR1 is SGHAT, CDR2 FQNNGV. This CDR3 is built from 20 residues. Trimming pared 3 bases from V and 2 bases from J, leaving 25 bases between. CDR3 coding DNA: TGTGCCAGCAGCTTGGGTCTGGGGTTCAGCCCTCCACGTAACACCGGGGAGCTGTTTTTT. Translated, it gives CASSLGLGFSPPRNTGELFF. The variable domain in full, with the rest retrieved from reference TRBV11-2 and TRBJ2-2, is EAGVAQSPRYKIIEKRQSVAFWCNPISGHATLYWYQQILGQGPKLLIQFQNNGVVDDSQLPKDRFSAERLKGVDSTLKIQPAKLEDSAVYLCASSLGLGFSPPRNTGELFFGEGSRLTVL.

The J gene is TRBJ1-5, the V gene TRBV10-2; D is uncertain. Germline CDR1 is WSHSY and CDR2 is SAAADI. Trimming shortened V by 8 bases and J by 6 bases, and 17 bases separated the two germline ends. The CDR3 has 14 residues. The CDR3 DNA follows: TGCGCCAGCTGGGGAGCAGAAGCGGGTCAGCCCCAGCATTTT. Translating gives CASWGAEAGQPQHF.

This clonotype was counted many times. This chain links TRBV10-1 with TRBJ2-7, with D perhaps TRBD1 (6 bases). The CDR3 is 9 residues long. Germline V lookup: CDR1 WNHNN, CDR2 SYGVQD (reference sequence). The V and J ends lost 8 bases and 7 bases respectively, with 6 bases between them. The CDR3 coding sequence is TGCGCCAGCGGGACAGAGCAGTACTTC. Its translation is CASGTEQYF.

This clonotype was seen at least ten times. The CDR3 reads CASSSQAQYNEQFF. In nucleotides, the CDR3 is TGTGCCAGCAGCTCCCAGGCACAGTACAATGAGCAGTTCTTC. This chain connects TRBV5-5 to TRBJ2-1; D is unclear. CDR3 length: 14 residues. V shed 3 bases and J shed 4 bases, with 11 bases lying between them. Germline V gene lookup returns CDR1 SGHKS and CDR2 YYEKEE (reference sequence).

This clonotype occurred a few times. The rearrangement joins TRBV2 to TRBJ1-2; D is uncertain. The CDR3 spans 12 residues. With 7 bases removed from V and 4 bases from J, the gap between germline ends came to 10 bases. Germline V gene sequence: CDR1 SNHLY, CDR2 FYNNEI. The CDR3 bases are TGTGCCAGCACTTCTGGGAGCTATGGCTACACCTTC. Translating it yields CASTSGSYGYTF. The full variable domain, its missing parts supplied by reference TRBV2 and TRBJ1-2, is EPEVTQTPSHQVTQMGQEVILRCVPISNHLYFYWYRQILGQKVEFLVSFYNNEISEKSEIFDDQFSVERPDGSNFTLKIRSTKLEDSAMYFCASTSGSYGYTFGSGTRLTVV.

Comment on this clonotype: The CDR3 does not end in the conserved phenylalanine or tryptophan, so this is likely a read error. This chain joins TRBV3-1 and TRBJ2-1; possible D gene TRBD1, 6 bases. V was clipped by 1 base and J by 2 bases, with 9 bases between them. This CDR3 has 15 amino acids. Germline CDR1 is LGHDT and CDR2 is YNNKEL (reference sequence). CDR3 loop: CASSQVPGAYNEQFY. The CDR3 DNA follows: TGTGCCAGCAGCCAAGTACCAGGGGCCTACAATGAGCAGTTCTAC.

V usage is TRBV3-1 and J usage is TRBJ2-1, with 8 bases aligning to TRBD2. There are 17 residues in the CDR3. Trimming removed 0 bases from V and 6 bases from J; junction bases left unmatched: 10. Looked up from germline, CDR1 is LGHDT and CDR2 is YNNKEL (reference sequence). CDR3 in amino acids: CASSQEVWTSCCNEQFF. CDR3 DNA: TGTGCCAGCAGCCAAGAGGTTTGGACTAGCTGTTGCAATGAGCAGTTCTTC.

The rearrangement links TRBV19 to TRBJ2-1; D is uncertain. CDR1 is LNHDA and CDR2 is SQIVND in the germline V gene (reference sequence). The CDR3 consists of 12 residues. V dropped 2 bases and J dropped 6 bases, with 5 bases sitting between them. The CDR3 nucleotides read TGTGCCAGTAGTATACAGGCCAATGAGCAGTTCTTC. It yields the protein CASSIQANEQFF.

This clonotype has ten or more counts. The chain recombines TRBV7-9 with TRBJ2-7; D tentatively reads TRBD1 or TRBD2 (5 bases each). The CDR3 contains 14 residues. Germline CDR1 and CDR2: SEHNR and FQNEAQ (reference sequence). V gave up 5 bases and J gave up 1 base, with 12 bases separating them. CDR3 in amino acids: CASSPRDRSYEQYF. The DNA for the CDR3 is TGTGCCAGCAGCCCCCGGGACCGATCCTACGAGCAGTACTTC.

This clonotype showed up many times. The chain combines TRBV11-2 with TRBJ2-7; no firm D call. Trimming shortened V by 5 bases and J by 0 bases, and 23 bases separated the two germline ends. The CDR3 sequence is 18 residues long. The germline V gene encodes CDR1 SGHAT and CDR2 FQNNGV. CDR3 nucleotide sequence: TGTGCCAGCAGCGCCCAATTTACGAGTGCTTCAAGCTCCTACGAGCAGTACTTC. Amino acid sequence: CASSAQFTSASSSYEQYF.

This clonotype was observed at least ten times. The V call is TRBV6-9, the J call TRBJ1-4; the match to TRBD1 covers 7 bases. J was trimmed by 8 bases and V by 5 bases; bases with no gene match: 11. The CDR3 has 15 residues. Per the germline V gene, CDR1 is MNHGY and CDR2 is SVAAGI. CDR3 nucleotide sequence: TGTGCCAGCAGTATCGGCCCCACAGGGGAGGAAAAACTGTTTTTT. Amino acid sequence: CASSIGPTGEEKLFF.

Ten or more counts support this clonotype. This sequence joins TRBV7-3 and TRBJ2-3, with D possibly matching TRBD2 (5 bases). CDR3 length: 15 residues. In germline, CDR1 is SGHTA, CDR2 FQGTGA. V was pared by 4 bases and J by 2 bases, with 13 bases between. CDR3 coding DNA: TGTGCCAGCAGCTCCTCCGGCGGACTCACAGATACGCAGTATTTT. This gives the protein CASSSSGGLTDTQYF. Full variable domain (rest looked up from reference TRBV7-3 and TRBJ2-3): GAGVSQTPSNKVTEKGKYVELRCDPISGHTALYWYRQSLGQGPEFLIYFQGTGAADDSGLPNDRFFAVRPEGSVSTLKIQRTERGDSAVYLCASSSSGGLTDTQYFGPGTRLTVL.

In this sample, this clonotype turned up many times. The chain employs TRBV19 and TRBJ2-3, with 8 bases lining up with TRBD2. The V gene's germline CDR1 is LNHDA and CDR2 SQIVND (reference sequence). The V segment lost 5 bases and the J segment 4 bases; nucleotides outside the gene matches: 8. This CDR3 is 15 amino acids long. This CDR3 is CASSGQRELSDTQYF. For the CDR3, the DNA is TGTGCCAGTAGTGGACAGCGGGAGCTATCAGATACGCAGTATTTT.

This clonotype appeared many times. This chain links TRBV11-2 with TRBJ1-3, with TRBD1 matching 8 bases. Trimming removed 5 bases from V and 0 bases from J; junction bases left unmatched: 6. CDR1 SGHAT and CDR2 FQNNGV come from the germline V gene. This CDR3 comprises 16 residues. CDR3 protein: CASSPRDRSSGNTIYF. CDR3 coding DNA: TGTGCCAGCAGCCCCCGGGACAGGAGCTCTGGAAACACCATATATTTT.